This TCR beta chain was recovered during a study of CD8+ T cells in alopecia areata. RNA extraction and reverse transcription yielded cDNA as sequencing template. The assay was immunoSEQ multiplex PCR, and TCRdb's table has in-frame clones only and misses some. The data contain 150,000 or so clones, about nine tenths of them singletons. Germline V gene data show CDR1 as SEHNR and CDR2 as FQNEAQ (reference sequence). The V end lost 5 bases, the J end lost 4 bases, and 27 bases lay between the germline ends. This CDR3 contains 19 residues. The sequencing used CD8+ T cells sorted from blood, collected at week 0. The sequence was collected from a human donor with alopecia areata. The rearrangement joins TRBV7-9 to TRBJ2-1, with TRBD2 as a possible D gene (11 bases). Written as DNA, the CDR3 is TGTGCCAGCAGCCCAGACAGGGGGCTAGCGGGAGGAATGTACAATGAGCAGTTCTTC. Translated: CASSPDRGLAGGMYNEQFF.